A single sample is the source of the 27 T cell receptor beta chains below, sequenced in a study of blood T cell repertoires in COVID-19. Only in-frame clones appear in the TCRdb table, and some are missing; sequencing was by immunoSEQ multiplex PCR. The sample comprises more than 70,000 clones, more than 80% of which are singletons, and 10% rests with the top ten. Specimen: peripheral blood. These receptors all come from an older woman with acute or convalescent COVID-19.

The chain couples TRBV10-3 to TRBJ1-1; D possibly corresponds to TRBD1 (5 bases). The CDR3 has 13 amino acids. The V end lost 3 bases, the J end lost 4 bases, and 9 bases lay between the germline ends. Germline V CDR1 and CDR2: ENHRY, SYGVKD. This CDR3 reads CAISDMGGTEAFF. The CDR3 bases are TGTGCCATCAGTGACATGGGGGGCACTGAAGCTTTCTTT.

V usage is TRBV27 and J usage is TRBJ2-1, with TRBD1 matching 8 bases. This CDR3 region has 13 residues. Per the germline V gene, CDR1 is MNHEY and CDR2 is SMNVEV (reference sequence). V shed 5 bases, J shed 9 bases, and the junction held 6 bases outside the gene matches. The CDR3 reads CASSPDRGFEQFF. CDR3 coding DNA: TGTGCCAGCAGTCCTGACAGGGGTTTTGAGCAGTTCTTC.

The chain carries TRBV7-2 and TRBJ2-3, with 8 bases lining up with TRBD2. CDR1 and CDR2 (germline): SGHTA, FQGNSA. This CDR3 comprises 15 residues. With 5 bases clipped from V and 2 bases from J, the junction kept 6 bases outside the gene matches. This CDR3 is CASSPQGLVTDTQYF. The CDR3 region has the DNA TGTGCCAGCAGCCCCCAGGGACTAGTCACAGATACGCAGTATTTT.

This rearrangement joins TRBV6-5 to TRBJ2-3; D is perhaps TRBD1 (5 bases). The V end lost 2 bases, the J end lost 0 bases, and 12 bases lay between the germline ends. Germline CDR1 MNHEY, CDR2 SVGAGI. The CDR3 extends over 16 amino acids. The CDR3 reads CASSYARGQSTDTQYF. The CDR3 nucleotides read TGTGCCAGCAGTTACGCGCGTGGACAAAGCACAGATACGCAGTATTTT.

CDR3 sequence reads: CASSFIGTVNQPQHF. In DNA, the CDR3 is TGTGCCAGCAGTTTTATCGGAACAGTCAATCAGCCCCAGCATTTT. The rearrangement joins TRBV28 to TRBJ1-5; D not certain. CDR1 is MDHEN and CDR2 is SYDVKM in the germline V gene. Trimming left V 3 bases short and J 3 bases short, with 12 bases between. The CDR3 length is 15 residues.

V and J are TRBV28 and TRBJ2-7, with TRBD2 identical over 11 bases. V lost 6 bases and J lost 4; bases outside the gene matches: 5. The germline V gene encodes CDR1 MDHEN and CDR2 SYDVKM. This CDR3 region has 14 residues. The CDR3 here is CASRYSGGAYEQYF. The CDR3 DNA reads TGTGCCAGCAGATATAGCGGGGGGGCTTACGAGCAGTACTTC.

V usage is TRBV10-3 and J usage is TRBJ2-1; D possibly corresponds to TRBD2 (6 bases). Trimming shortened V by 7 bases and J by 4 bases, and 17 bases separated the two germline ends. The germline gives CDR1 ENHRY, CDR2 SYGVKD. The CDR3 is made up of 15 amino acids. The CDR3 DNA reads as TGTGCCATCAACCCCTCGGGACTGATTTACAATGAGCAGTTCTTC. Translating it yields CAINPSGLIYNEQFF.

The V and J genes are TRBV28 and TRBJ2-7; perhaps TRBD1 as D (6 bases). The germline V gene encodes CDR1 MDHEN and CDR2 SYDVKM. The CDR3 loop spans 13 amino acids. Trimming took off 10 bases at V and 6 bases at J, with 19 bases between the two ends. The CDR3 sequence: CATLVRGHVEQYF. As DNA, the CDR3 is TGTGCCACGCTTGTCAGGGGTCACGTCGAGCAGTACTTC.

V gene TRBV3-1 (or the pseudogene TRBV3-2) combines with J gene TRBJ2-5; 8 bases fit TRBD1. Germline V gene lookup returns CDR1 LGHDT and CDR2 YNNKEL (reference sequence). The V segment lost 4 bases and the J segment 0 bases; nucleotides outside the gene matches: 7. This CDR3 spans 16 amino acids. Here the CDR3 DNA reads TGTGCCAGCAGCCTACACAGGGGGGTGTACCAAGAGACCCAGTACTTC. Its protein is CASSLHRGVYQETQYF.

V gene TRBV2 combines with J gene TRBJ1-6; TRBD1 matches 9 bases. The CDR3 loop spans 15 amino acids. V trimming: 3 bases; J trimming: 7 bases; junction bases outside the gene matches: 4. The V gene's germline CDR1 is SNHLY and CDR2 FYNNEI. The CDR3 nucleotides are TGTGCCAGCAGTGATTACAGGGGGCACAATTCACCCCTCCACTTT. Its translation: CASSDYRGHNSPLHF.

The V gene is TRBV5-1, the J gene TRBJ2-5; a possible D gene is TRBD2 (6 bases). Germline loops: CDR1 SGHRS, CDR2 YFSETQ. This CDR3 region has 16 residues. Trimming removed 7 bases at V and 0 bases at J, with 19 bases between. DNA for the CDR3: TGCGCCAGCGGGGAACGGAGTGGGAGGAACCAAGAGACCCAGTACTTC. Encoded protein: CASGERSGRNQETQYF.

This chain connects TRBV19 to TRBJ1-1, with 7 bases lining up with TRBD1. Germline values: CDR1 LNHDA, CDR2 SQIVND (reference sequence). The CDR3 length is 14 residues. The ends lost 3 bases at V and 3 bases at J; junction bases unmatched: 4. As DNA, the CDR3 is TGTGCCAGTAGTATGGCCAGGGGGGACACTGAAGCTTTCTTT. Its translation: CASSMARGDTEAFF.

The genes are TRBV27 and TRBJ2-1; 8 nucleotides agree with TRBD1. Germline CDR1 MNHEY, CDR2 SMNVEV (reference sequence). The V segment lost 7 bases and the J segment 4 bases; nucleotides outside the gene matches: 6. This CDR3 comprises 14 residues. CDR3 nucleotide sequence: TGTGCCAGCACCCCGGGGGACAGGTACAATGAGCAGTTCTTC. Encoded protein: CASTPGDRYNEQFF.

This chain links TRBV10-3 with TRBJ2-7, with a possible D match to TRBD2 (5 bases). V gave up 3 bases and J gave up 5 bases, with 14 bases separating them. This CDR3 comprises 14 residues. Germline V gives CDR1 ENHRY, CDR2 SYGVKD. DNA for the CDR3: TGTGCCATCAGTGATGCGGTGTCGGGGAACGAGCAGTACTTC. Amino acid sequence: CAISDAVSGNEQYF.

The rearrangement joins TRBV4-1 to TRBJ1-6; 9 positions agree with TRBD1. Germline V gene data show CDR1 as MGHRA and CDR2 as YSYEKL. V lost 0 bases and J lost 0; bases outside the gene matches: 6. This CDR3 is built from 19 residues. CDR3 amino acids: CASSQEPGTGSSYNSPLHF. In DNA, the CDR3 is TGCGCCAGCAGCCAAGAACCCGGGACAGGGAGCTCCTATAATTCACCCCTCCACTTT.

This rearrangement joins TRBV5-4 to TRBJ1-2; TRBD1 aligns across 7 bases. The CDR3 is 16 amino acids. After removal of 3 bases from V and 0 bases from J, the junction contained 8 bases not matched to a gene. CDR1 and CDR2 from the germline V gene are SGHNT and YYREEE (reference sequence). CDR3 nucleotide sequence: TGTGCCAGCAGCTCGATAGGGACAGCAGCTAACTATGGCTACACCTTC. Translated: CASSSIGTAANYGYTF.

The gene calls are TRBV5-1 and TRBJ1-4; 9 bases are shared with TRBD1. The length of the CDR3 is 14 residues. V shed 0 bases and J 10 bases; nucleotides not matched to a gene: 4. In germline, CDR1 is SGHRS, CDR2 YFSETQ. CDR3 residues: CASSLATGGGKLFF. The CDR3, as DNA: TGCGCCAGCAGCTTGGCTACAGGGGGCGGAAAACTGTTTTTT.

This clone has only a few counts. The chain is built from TRBV9 and TRBJ1-1; no clear D. The V gene lost 0 bases and the J gene lost 2 bases, with 8 bases spanning the gap. The CDR3 spans 14 residues. CDR1 is SGDLS and CDR2 is YYNGEE in the germline V gene. The CDR3: CASSVGGDNTEAFF. CDR3 nucleotides: TGTGCCAGCAGCGTAGGAGGAGACAACACTGAAGCTTTCTTT.

V is TRBV7-8 and J is TRBJ1-1, with D tentatively TRBD1 (6 bases). The V end lost 5 bases, the J end lost 9 bases, and 13 bases lay between the germline ends. The CDR3 is 12 residues long. Germline V gene data show CDR1 as SGHVS and CDR2 as FQNEAQ. Written as DNA, the CDR3 is TGTGCCAGCAGCCCCTCCCGGGACAAAGCTTTCTTT. Its protein product is CASSPSRDKAFF.

The chain uses TRBV6-4 and TRBJ1-2; a possible D gene is TRBD1 (5 bases). The CDR3 length is 14 residues. Germline lookup yields CDR1 MRHNA and CDR2 SNTAGT. Trimming shortened V by 3 bases and J by 4 bases, and 12 bases separated the two germline ends. DNA for the CDR3: TGTGCCAGCAGTGAGACCCCGCAGGGCTATGGCTACACCTTC. It encodes CASSETPQGYGYTF.

V usage is TRBV7-2 and J usage is TRBJ2-7; TRBD1 is a possible D gene (6 bases). Looked up from germline, CDR1 is SGHTA and CDR2 is FQGNSA. This CDR3 has 14 amino acids. Trimming cost V 5 bases and J 1 base, with 12 bases left between them. The CDR3 coding sequence is TGTGCCAGCAGCGTCCAACAGGGATCCTACGAGCAGTACTTC. Its translation is CASSVQQGSYEQYF.

The chain recombines TRBV3-1 (or the pseudogene TRBV3-2) with TRBJ2-2; D may be TRBD1 (5 bases). In germline, CDR1 is LGHDT, CDR2 YNNKEL (reference sequence). Trimming took 2 bases from V and 6 from J, leaving 10 bases between them. The CDR3 is 14 amino acids. DNA of the CDR3: TGTGCCAGCAGCCAATCTAAAGGGGCCGGGGAGCTGTTTTTT. It yields the protein CASSQSKGAGELFF.

This clone was seen a few times. Other nucleotide sequences in the sample specify the same CDR3. The rearrangement links TRBV5-1 to TRBJ1-6; TRBD1 might be the D (6 bases). The CDR3 has 15 amino acids. Germline CDR1 reads SGHRS; CDR2 reads YFSETQ. V lost 0 bases and J lost 6, with 10 bases in between. CDR3 nucleotide sequence: TGCGCCAGCAGCTTGGATGGGGGCGGTAATTCACCCCTCCACTTT. Its protein is CASSLDGGGNSPLHF.

The V call is TRBV28, the J call TRBJ2-5; 10 bases align to TRBD1. Germline V gene lookup returns CDR1 MDHEN and CDR2 SYDVKM. This CDR3 comprises 15 residues. The trim removed 2 bases at V and 7 bases at J, leaving 7 bases unmatched. The CDR3 coding sequence is TGTGCCAGCAGTTTAGGGGACAGGGGATGGGGGACCCAGTACTTC. The encoded protein is CASSLGDRGWGTQYF.

A single count supports this clone. The CDR3 spells CASSMGQSNQPQHF. CDR3 in DNA: TGTGCCAGTAGTATGGGCCAGAGCAATCAGCCCCAGCATTTT. V gene TRBV19 combines with J gene TRBJ1-5; D gene unclear. The V end lost 3 bases, the J end lost 1 base, and 7 bases lay between the germline ends. Germline V gene sequence: CDR1 LNHDA, CDR2 SQIVND (reference sequence). The CDR3 length is 14 residues.

A single count supports this clone. The CDR3 nucleotides are TGTGCCAGCAGCGTAGGAGCACTATCGAACACCGGGGAGCTGTTTTTT. This codes for CASSVGALSNTGELFF. This sequence joins TRBV9 and TRBJ2-2; no definite D call. CDR3 length: 16 amino acids. Germline V gene lookup returns CDR1 SGDLS and CDR2 YYNGEE. V lost 0 bases, J lost 0 bases, and 9 bases lay in between.

The chain uses TRBV6-5 and TRBJ2-7; 12 nucleotides agree with TRBD2. J was trimmed by 5 bases and V by 5 bases; bases with no gene match: 7. The CDR3 is made up of 15 amino acids. The germline gives CDR1 MNHEY, CDR2 SVGAGI. CDR3 in DNA: TGTGCCAGCAGTCCTAGACTAGCGGGAGTTCACGAGCAGTACTTC. Translation: CASSPRLAGVHEQYF.